This is a list of T cell receptor beta chains from one sample in a study of cytotoxic CD8 clonotypes in ibrutinib-treated CLL. Using immunoSEQ multiplex PCR, the repertoire was profiled, and TCRdb retains in-frame clones only, with some absent. The table lists some 200,000 clones, roughly three quarters of them singletons. The starting material was PBMCs, obtained after 12 months of ibrutinib treatment. The receptor set was obtained from a human donor with chronic lymphocytic leukemia. CDR3s include the opening cysteine and the closing phenylalanine or tryptophan. A D gene is named only where the DNA matches it firmly. Clone size is not always given. Where it is, it says once, few, many or a class for expanded clones.

clone_size d_call j_call v_call cdr3_nt cdr3_aa
NA NA TRBJ1-4 TRBV10-3 TGTGCCATCAGTGAGCCGACATTAAATGAAAAACTGTTTTTT CAISEPTLNEKLFF
NA TRBD2 TRBJ2-5 TRBV25-1 TGTGCCAGCAGAGAGCAGCGGGGCCCCCAAGAGACCCAGTACTTC CASREQRGPQETQYF
NA NA TRBJ2-5 TRBV25-1 TGTGCCAGCAATTTCGACCTCTCCTCGGAGACCCAGTACTTC CASNFDLSSETQYF
NA NA TRBJ1-2 TRBV6-6 TGTGCCAGCAGTTACGGTCGGTTCTATGGCTACACCTTC CASSYGRFYGYTF
few NA TRBJ1-5 TRBV5-1 TGCGCCAGCAGCTTGGACCTCAGACAGCCCCAGCATTTT CASSLDLRQPQHF
NA NA TRBJ1-1 TRBV2 TGTGCCAGCAATGAACAGTCCCACGGTGAAGCTTTCTTT CASNEQSHGEAFF
NA NA TRBJ1-1 TRBV30 TGTGCCTGGGCGGGGTGGAACACTGAAGCTTTCTTT CAWAGWNTEAFF
NA NA TRBJ1-5 TRBV6-1 TGTGCCAGCAGTACCGGCAGTGAGCCCCAGCATTTT CASSTGSEPQHF
NA NA TRBJ1-2 TRBV5-6 TGTGCCAGCGCCCCACCGGGGCTTGCTAACTATGGCTACACCTTC CASAPPGLANYGYTF
NA NA TRBJ2-5 TRBV7-7 TGTGCTAGCAGCTTAAGTGTAGCGGCAGAGACCCAGTACTTC CASSLSVAAETQYF
NA NA TRBJ1-4 TRBV5-4 TGTGCCAGCAGCTCAGGGATGGGGCATGAAAAACTGTTTTTT CASSSGMGHEKLFF
NA NA TRBJ1-1 TRBV6-5 TGTGCCAGCAGTCTAGTATTCGCTGAAGCTTTCTTT CASSLVFAEAFF
NA TRBD1 TRBJ2-7 TRBV5-1 TGCGCCAGCAGCCTCCCTCGGACAGGGTACTACGAGCAGTACTTC CASSLPRTGYYEQYF
NA TRBD1 TRBJ2-7 TRBV10-1 TGCGCCAGCAGTGGGGGACAGGGAAACGAGCAGTACTTC CASSGGQGNEQYF
NA NA TRBJ1-5 TRBV6-1 TGTGCCAGCAGAGCCAGACAGGTCTACTCTCAGCCCCAGCATTTT CASRARQVYSQPQHF
NA NA TRBJ1-1 TRBV20-1 TGCAGTGCTAGAGATTATGACGTTTTCTTT CSARDYDVFF
NA NA TRBJ2-3 TRBV7-3 TGTGCCAGCAGCTTAGACCCGGGGAGGCTGTATTTT CASSLDPGRLYF
NA NA TRBJ1-5 TRBV27 TGTGCCAGCAAGGGGGGATACAATCAGCCCCAGCATTTT CASKGGYNQPQHF
NA NA TRBJ2-7 TRBV6-1 TGTGCCAGCAATGAATTCGACACTAAGAGCTCCTACGAGCAGTACTTC CASNEFDTKSSYEQYF
NA NA TRBJ1-3 TRBV2 TGTGCCAGCAGTGAACAGACCCTCTCTGGAAACACCATATATTTT CASSEQTLSGNTIYF
NA TRBD1 TRBJ1-1 TRBV10-2 TGCGCCGCAGAGGGACAGGGGAACACTGAAGCTTTCTTT CAAEGQGNTEAFF
NA NA TRBJ2-1 TRBV10-1 TGCGCCAGCAGTGGGACAGCCGCATACAATGAGCAGTTCTTC CASSGTAAYNEQFF
NA TRBD1 TRBJ1-1 TRBV5-1 TGCGCCAGCAGCGAAGGACAGGGAGCTGAAGCTTTCTTT CASSEGQGAEAFF
NA TRBD2 TRBJ2-7 TRBV6-5 TGTGCCAGCAGTTACGCCGCCCGGACTAGTGGATACGAGCAGTACTTC CASSYAARTSGYEQYF
once NA TRBJ1-2 TRBV7-2 TGTGCCAGCAGCCAAGATCACTCATATGGCTACACCTTC CASSQDHSYGYTF
NA NA TRBJ1-1 TRBV4-1 TGCGCCAGCAGCCAGGGGGGAAATACTGAAGCTTTCTTT CASSQGGNTEAFF
few TRBD1 TRBJ2-6 TRBV27 TGTGCCAGCAGTATGGGACAGGTTTTAATATCTGGGGCCAACGTCCTGACTTTC CASSMGQVLISGANVLTF
few NA TRBJ2-2 TRBV9 TGTGCCAGCAGCGTAGGGTGGAACACCGGGGAGCTGTTTTTT CASSVGWNTGELFF
NA TRBD1 TRBJ2-6 TRBV5-8 TGTGCCAGCAGCTTGGTGGGACAGAGAAGCTCTGGGGCCAACGTCCTGACTTTC CASSLVGQRSSGANVLTF
NA TRBD1 TRBJ2-1 TRBV11-3 TGTGCCAGCAGCCCAGGGGGACAACACAATGAGCAGTTCTTC CASSPGGQHNEQFF
NA TRBD1 TRBJ1-2 TRBV4-1 TGCGCCAGCAGCCAAAGGGGGACAGGGATTTTATATGGCTACACCTTC CASSQRGTGILYGYTF
NA NA TRBJ1-1 TRBV29-1 TGCAGCGTTGAAGATCTTAGCCCTGAAGCTTTCTTT CSVEDLSPEAFF
few TRBD1 TRBJ1-5 TRBV15 TGTGCCACCAGCGAGGACAGGGACAATCAGCCCCAGCATTTT CATSEDRDNQPQHF
few NA TRBJ1-1 TRBV5-4 TGTGCCAGCAACCCCGGGGGGGGAGGGAGCACTGAAGCTTTCTTT CASNPGGGGSTEAFF
once NA TRBJ2-7 TRBV6-5 TGTGCCAGCAGTTACAAGGTAGACAGCGCCTACGAGCAGTACTTC CASSYKVDSAYEQYF
NA NA TRBJ2-3 TRBV28 TGTGCCAGCAGTTTAAAAGGGGGTACGCAGTATTTT CASSLKGGTQYF
once NA TRBJ2-7 TRBV28 TGTGCCAGCAGTTCCGGGACACCCGCCTACGAGCAGTACTTC CASSSGTPAYEQYF
NA TRBD1 TRBJ1-6 TRBV5-1 TGCGCCAGCAGCCCCGGGACAGGGGGCTCACCCCTCCACTTT CASSPGTGGSPLHF
NA NA TRBJ2-7 TRBV27 TGTGCCAGCAGTTCCCCCCTTATGGGGGATCACGAGCAGTACTTC CASSSPLMGDHEQYF
once TRBD1 TRBJ1-2 TRBV19 TGTGCCAGTAGCCAACCGGGACAGGGGCCTGGCTACACCTTC CASSQPGQGPGYTF
NA NA TRBJ2-7 TRBV6-5 TGTGCCAGCAGTTCCGAGGTAGGCAGGCGTTCGCAGTACTTC CASSSEVGRRSQYF
NA TRBD1 TRBJ2-7 TRBV28 TGTGCCAGCTATACAGGGGGCAAGAACGAGCAGTACTTC CASYTGGKNEQYF
NA NA TRBJ1-1 TRBV18 TGTGCCAGCTCACCCCGGAGCTCCCGGCCGGGCACTGAAGCTTTCTTT CASSPRSSRPGTEAFF
NA TRBD2 TRBJ2-1 TRBV27 TGTGCCAGCAGACTAGCGCAGGTCGACAATGAGCAGTTCTTC CASRLAQVDNEQFF
once TRBD2 TRBJ2-3 TRBV30 TGTGCCTGGGCCCTTAGCGGGGGGAAGAATACGCAGTATTTT CAWALSGGKNTQYF
NA NA TRBJ2-6 TRBV7-9 TGTGCCAGCAGCTTAAGTACTAAGCCGATCTCTGGGGCCAACGTCCTGACTTTC CASSLSTKPISGANVLTF
NA TRBD2 TRBJ2-1 TRBV4-2 TGTGCCAGCAGCAACCCGGGACTAGCGGCTAATGAGCAGTTCTTC CASSNPGLAANEQFF
once NA TRBJ2-7 TRBV7-9 TGTGCCAGCAGCAGGAGGGGGCAGGACGAGCAGTACTTC CASSRRGQDEQYF
NA NA TRBJ2-2 TRBV5-1 TGCGCCAGCAGCTTGGTGTGGAACACCGGGGAGCTGTTTTTT CASSLVWNTGELFF